This TCR beta chain was recovered during a study of blood T cells in healthy people across ages. Points from the study as a whole: The recorded TCR beta diversity per million T cells decreased in a roughly linear manner with age.

V lost 0 bases, J lost 6 bases, and 7 bases stayed unmatched. CDR1 is LGHNA and CDR2 is YSLEER in the germline V gene. This CDR3 is built from 16 residues. A note on this clonotype: Antigen specificity is unknown.

The authors ran a second PCR of roughly 6 to 12 cycles using a sample-barcoded 5' primer and a J-beta primer mix. Per-sample output comprised a minimum of 2.5 million paired-end reads containing CDR3. TCRdb passed the 5' RACE reads through MiXCR, listing each CDR3 protein once. The repertoire consists of 500,000 to 600,000 distinct CDR3 sequences, with 25% to 30% occurring once and the leading ten covering less than 20%. Caucasian, healthy and from Russia, the donors were aged between about 6 and 90. The TCR comes from an older woman in good health. The rearrangement joins TRBV4-3 to TRBJ2-1; TRBD1 matches at 8 bases. Sequenced sample: blood. This chain's CDR3 is CASSQEMGQVINEQFF. The DNA for the CDR3 is TGCGCCAGCAGCCAAGAAATGGGACAGGTAATCAATGAGCAGTTCTTC.